This TCR beta chain derives from a study of T cell clonotyping in hematopoietic cell transplantation. Using immunoSEQ multiplex PCR, the repertoire was profiled, and TCRdb retains in-frame clones only, with some absent. The sample has 45,000 or so clones; roughly 80% are singletons. Broader study findings: Few recipient clonotypes overlapped donors; over 95% were de novo at given depth. Higher Inverse Simpson Index values in graft donor and pretransplant recipient predicted broader posttransplant TCR diversity.

Stated time point: recipient sample about 28 days before transplant, after cytoreduction. This clone was seen a single time. What it binds is not known. V was trimmed by 8 bases and J by 4 bases, leaving 15 bases between them. The CDR3 runs 13 residues. CDR1 SQVTM and CDR2 ANQGSEA come from the germline V gene. Here the sequenced sample was peripheral blood mononuclear cells, taken before stem cell transplant. The rearrangement links TRBV29-1 to TRBJ1-3; D might be TRBD1 (6 bases). The sequence was collected from a man in his sixties with myelodysplastic syndrome. Some clones in this sample may be carry-over from other donors' samples. The CDR3 DNA follows: TGCAGCAAAGAACAGGGACCAGGAAACACCATATATTTT. Its protein is CSKEQGPGNTIYF.